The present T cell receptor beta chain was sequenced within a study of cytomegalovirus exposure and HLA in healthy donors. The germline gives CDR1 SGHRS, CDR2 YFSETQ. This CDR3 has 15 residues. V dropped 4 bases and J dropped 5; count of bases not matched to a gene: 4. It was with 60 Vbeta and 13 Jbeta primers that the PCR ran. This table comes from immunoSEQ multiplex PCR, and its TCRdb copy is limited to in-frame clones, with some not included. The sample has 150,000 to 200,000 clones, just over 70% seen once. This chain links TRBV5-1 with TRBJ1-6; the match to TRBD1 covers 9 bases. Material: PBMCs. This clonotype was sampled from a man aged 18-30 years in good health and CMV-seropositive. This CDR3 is CASSTGTGNNSPLHF. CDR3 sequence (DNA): TGCGCCAGCAGCACCGGGACAGGGAATAATTCACCCCTCCACTTT.